Listed here are 23 T cell receptor beta chains from one sample, sequenced in a study of blood T cell repertoires in COVID-19 (dated by TCRdb to the early 2020s). Library method: the immunoSEQ multiplex PCR assay. In its TCRdb copy, this immuneACCESS table keeps in-frame sequences only and misses some clones. Where compared with another copy, unresolved V genes explain less than half of these, and the others have no known cause. The sample table lists around 72,000 clones, under 90% of them with a count of one. Approximately 10% of the sample is held by the ten biggest clonotypes. Sequencing was performed on peripheral blood. These receptors all come from a man between 65 and 85 years old with active or convalescent COVID-19.

V usage is TRBV4-2 and J usage is TRBJ2-1; 9 positions match TRBD2. The CDR3 has 16 residues. J was trimmed by 4 bases and V by 1 base; bases with no gene match: 5. The germline V gene encodes CDR1 LGHNA and CDR2 YNFKEQ. The CDR3 DNA sequence: TGTGCCAGCAGCCAAGGGGCTAGCGGGATTTACAATGAGCAGTTCTTC. It encodes CASSQGASGIYNEQFF.

The chain combines TRBV5-6 with TRBJ2-7, with D possibly TRBD1 on 5 matching bases. Trimming took off 3 bases at V and 4 bases at J, with 8 bases between the two ends. The CDR3 extends over 12 amino acids. Per the germline V gene, CDR1 is SGHDT and CDR2 is YYEEEE. CDR3 DNA sequence: TGTGCCAGCAGCTACCAGGGTTACGAGCAGTACTTC. It is translated as CASSYQGYEQYF. The variable domain in full, completed from reference TRBV5-6 and TRBJ2-7, reads DAGVTQSPTHLIKTRGQQVTLRCSPKSGHDTVSWYQQALGQGPQFIFQYYEEEERQRGNFPDRFSGHQFPNYSSELNVNALLLGDSALYLCASSYQGYEQYFGPGTRLTVT.

Written as DNA, the CDR3 is TGTGCCAGCAGCCAAAGGACAGGGCCAAATTATGGCTACACCTTC. Encoded protein: CASSQRTGPNYGYTF. V and J are TRBV3-1 (or the pseudogene TRBV3-2) and TRBJ1-2; 8 positions agree with TRBD1. Trimming removed 2 bases from V and 5 bases from J; junction bases left unmatched: 7. Germline loops: CDR1 LGHDT, CDR2 YNNKEL (reference sequence). CDR3 size: 15 residues.

This clone showed up just a few times. The CDR3 DNA reads TGTGCCAGTAGTATAGATCCCGGGAAGGGTCAGCCCCAGCATTTT. It codes for CASSIDPGKGQPQHF. The V call is TRBV19, the J call TRBJ1-5; D not certain. The CDR3 totals 15 residues. V was clipped by 0 bases and J by 6 bases, with 12 bases between them. Germline CDR1 LNHDA, CDR2 SQIVND (reference sequence).

J is TRBJ1-1 and V is TRBV28, with D possibly being TRBD1 (6 bases). V dropped 2 bases and J dropped 3 bases, with 10 bases sitting between them. There are 14 residues in the CDR3. Germline V lookup: CDR1 MDHEN, CDR2 SYDVKM. The CDR3 here is CASSLVQGHTEAFF. As DNA, the CDR3 is TGTGCCAGCAGTTTAGTCCAGGGGCACACTGAAGCTTTCTTT.

This CDR3 reads CASSLVPGRETQYF. CDR3 in DNA: TGTGCCAGCAGCTTGGTACCAGGGAGGGAGACCCAGTACTTC. This sequence joins TRBV5-8 and TRBJ2-5, with D perhaps TRBD2 (6 bases). The CDR3 loop spans 14 amino acids. CDR1 and CDR2 (germline): SGHTS, YDEGEE. V lost 0 bases, J lost 5 bases, and 11 bases lay in between.

The table lists this clone with a count of one. The chain has TRBV9 and TRBJ2-1, with D uncertain. The CDR3 covers 14 residues. With 0 bases removed from V and 7 bases from J, the gap between germline ends came to 11 bases. Looked up from germline, CDR1 is SGDLS and CDR2 is YYNGEE. The CDR3 DNA is TGTGCCAGCAGCGTAGCTTATGAGTCAAATGAGCAGTTCTTC. Protein product: CASSVAYESNEQFF.

This chain joins TRBV7-6 and TRBJ2-5; 7 nucleotides align to TRBD1. The ends lost 5 bases at V and 2 bases at J; junction bases unmatched: 8. Germline V gene lookup returns CDR1 SGHVS and CDR2 FNYEAQ. The CDR3 extends over 15 amino acids. CDR3 loop: CASSKDGQVQETQYF. DNA for the CDR3: TGTGCCAGCAGCAAAGACGGACAGGTGCAAGAGACCCAGTACTTC. Supplemented by reference TRBV7-6 and TRBJ2-5, the full variable domain reads GAGVSQSPRYKVTKRGQDVALRCDPISGHVSLYWYRQALGQGPEFLTYFNYEAQQDKSGLPNDRFSAERPEGSISTLTIQRTEQRDSAMYRCASSKDGQVQETQYFGPGTRLLVL.

The V gene is TRBV7-9, the J gene TRBJ2-5, with a possible D match to TRBD2 (5 bases). V lost 5 bases, J lost 5 bases, and 12 bases lay in between. The CDR3 length is 13 residues. Germline V gives CDR1 SEHNR, CDR2 FQNEAQ (reference sequence). The CDR3 coding sequence is TGTGCCAGCAGCGGAGGTCGTCATGAGACCCAGTACTTC. This gives the protein CASSGGRHETQYF.

This chain's CDR3 is CASSEARGMPGYTF. The DNA for the CDR3 is TGTGCCAGCAGTGAAGCGCGGGGGATGCCTGGCTACACCTTC. The V call is TRBV2, the J call TRBJ1-2; tentative D call: TRBD1 (5 bases). CDR3 length equals 14 residues. Germline assignment: CDR1 SNHLY and CDR2 FYNNEI. V was pared by 0 bases and J by 7 bases, with 12 bases between.

In nucleotides, the CDR3 is TGTGCCAGCAGCTCAGGACAATATGGCTACACCTTC. Protein sequence: CASSSGQYGYTF. This chain links TRBV7-9 with TRBJ1-2; a possible D gene is TRBD1 (5 bases). From germline, CDR1 is SEHNR and CDR2 FQNEAQ (reference sequence). Trimming pared 4 bases from V and 5 bases from J, leaving 8 bases between. This CDR3 has 12 residues.

This clone has only one observation. The chain carries TRBV15 and TRBJ2-7; 11 bases agree with TRBD2. Trimming at V came to 8 bases and at J to 3 bases, leaving 6 bases not matched to a gene. The CDR3 has 14 residues. Germline-derived CDR1 and CDR2 are LNHNV and YYDKDF (reference sequence). The CDR3 DNA is TGTGCCACCGGGGAGGGACTAGCGGACTACGAGCAGTACTTC. This encodes CATGEGLADYEQYF.

The chain uses TRBV5-1 and TRBJ2-1; 8 bases are a match to TRBD2. Germline V gene sequence: CDR1 SGHRS, CDR2 YFSETQ. V gave up 2 bases and J gave up 8 bases; unmatched junction bases: 9. The CDR3 length is 15 residues. CDR3 region: CASSLTSGGSDEQFF. CDR3 bases: TGCGCCAGCAGCTTAACTAGCGGCGGCAGCGATGAGCAGTTCTTC.

The chain couples TRBV6-5 to TRBJ2-1; 8 bases agree with TRBD2. The CDR3 contains 13 residues. Germline CDR1 MNHEY, CDR2 SVGAGI. J lost 9 bases, V lost 6 bases, and 7 bases had no gene match. The CDR3 region is CASRTNSGIEQFF. In DNA, the CDR3 is TGTGCCAGCAGGACAAATAGCGGGATTGAGCAGTTCTTC.

This clone appeared a single time. J is TRBJ2-7 and V is TRBV19; a weak D match, TRBD1 (7 bases). V lost 1 base, J lost 5 bases, and 15 bases lay in between. Germline CDR1 and CDR2: LNHDA and SQIVND (reference sequence). The length of the CDR3 is 15 residues. The CDR3 sequence is CASSIGGDSADEQYF. The CDR3 nucleotides are TGTGCCAGTAGTATAGGGGGGGACAGTGCCGACGAGCAGTACTTC.

The V gene is TRBV11-3, the J gene TRBJ2-7, with a tentative D call TRBD1 (6 bases). V was cut by 0 bases and J by 3 bases, with 18 bases left in between. There are 17 residues in the CDR3. Germline-derived CDR1 and CDR2 are SGHNT and YENEEA. CDR3 sequence: CASSLDRQVAGVYEQYF. The CDR3 coding sequence is TGTGCCAGCAGCTTAGATCGACAGGTGGCGGGTGTCTACGAGCAGTACTTC.

The chain carries TRBV7-9 and TRBJ1-3, with D maybe TRBD1 (5 bases). The germline CDR1 and CDR2 sequences are SEHNR and FQNEAQ (reference sequence). Trimming cost V 8 bases and J 1 base, with 15 bases left between them. This CDR3 is built from 15 residues. Here the CDR3 reads CASRGDGGSGNTIYF. DNA for the CDR3: TGTGCCAGCCGAGGGGACGGGGGGTCTGGAAACACCATATATTTT.

This rearrangement joins TRBV28 to TRBJ1-1; D uncertain. CDR1 and CDR2 from the germline V gene are MDHEN and SYDVKM. The CDR3 has 13 residues. The germline V and J ends were trimmed by 4 bases and 5 bases, with 11 bases remaining between them. The CDR3 loop reads CASSSPRSTEAFF. CDR3 DNA sequence: TGTGCCAGCAGTTCCCCCCGGAGTACTGAAGCTTTCTTT.

This rearrangement joins TRBV6-5 to TRBJ2-2, with D tentatively TRBD1 (6 bases). CDR3 size: 15 residues. Between the trimmed V and J ends, which lost 7 bases and 0 bases, there was a span of 12 bases. Germline CDR1 reads MNHEY; CDR2 reads SVGAGI. The CDR3 DNA sequence: TGTGCCAGCAAAGCCGGGACATCGAACACCGGGGAGCTGTTTTTT. It translates to CASKAGTSNTGELFF.

The V call is TRBV27, the J call TRBJ2-7; perhaps TRBD1 as D (5 bases). This CDR3 spans 12 amino acids. CDR1 MNHEY and CDR2 SMNVEV come from the germline V gene (reference sequence). The V and J ends lost 2 bases and 4 bases respectively, with 6 bases between them. CDR3 in amino acids: CASSLQGYEQYF. In DNA, the CDR3 is TGTGCCAGCAGTTTACAGGGTTACGAGCAGTACTTC.

The CDR3 protein is CATEGQGTGELFF. The CDR3 DNA sequence: TGTGCCACCGAGGGACAGGGAACCGGGGAGCTGTTTTTT. V is TRBV24-1 and J is TRBJ2-2; the match to TRBD1 covers 9 bases. The germline gives CDR1 KGHDR, CDR2 SFDVKD. V gave up 9 bases and J gave up 5 bases; unmatched junction bases: 3. The CDR3 is made up of 13 amino acids.

The chain is built from TRBV6-4 and TRBJ1-2; the D is unclear. This CDR3 contains 14 residues. Per the germline V gene, CDR1 is MRHNA and CDR2 is SNTAGT. Trimming pared 6 bases from V and 7 bases from J, leaving 18 bases between. This chain's CDR3 is CASSEIGGRTGYTF. CDR3 DNA sequence: TGTGCCAGCAGCGAGATCGGAGGGAGAACTGGCTACACCTTC.

The genes are TRBV29-1 and TRBJ2-1; possibly TRBD1 for D (5 bases). V gave up 1 base and J gave up 8 bases, with 18 bases separating them. CDR1 is SQVTM and CDR2 is ANQGSEA in the germline V gene. This CDR3 is built from 15 residues. Here the CDR3 reads CSVEATVTEGDEQFF. CDR3 DNA sequence: TGCAGCGTTGAAGCGACAGTTACGGAAGGCGATGAGCAGTTCTTC.